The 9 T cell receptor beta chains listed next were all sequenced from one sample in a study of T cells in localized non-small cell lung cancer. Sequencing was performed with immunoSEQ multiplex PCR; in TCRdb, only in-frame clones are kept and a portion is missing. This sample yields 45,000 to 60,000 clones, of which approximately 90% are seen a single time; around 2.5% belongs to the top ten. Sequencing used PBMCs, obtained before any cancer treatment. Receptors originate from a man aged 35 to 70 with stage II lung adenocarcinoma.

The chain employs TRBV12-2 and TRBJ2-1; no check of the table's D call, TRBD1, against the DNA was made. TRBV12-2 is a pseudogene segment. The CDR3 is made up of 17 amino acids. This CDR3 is CASRWQTGQGAWNEQFF. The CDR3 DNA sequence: TGTGCAAGTCGCTGGCAGACGGGACAGGGGGCTTGGAATGAGCAGTTCTTC.

The CDR3 nucleotides are TGTGCCAGCAGTTTCCTCGCAGGGGGCGCTTATGGCTACACCTTC. Translation gives CASSFLAGGAYGYTF. The V call is TRBV27, the J call TRBJ1-2, with TRBD1 matching over 8 bases. J gave up 5 bases and V 3 bases, and 8 bases lay outside the gene matches. Per germline, CDR1 MNHEY and CDR2 SMNVEV (reference sequence). The CDR3 sequence is 15 residues long.

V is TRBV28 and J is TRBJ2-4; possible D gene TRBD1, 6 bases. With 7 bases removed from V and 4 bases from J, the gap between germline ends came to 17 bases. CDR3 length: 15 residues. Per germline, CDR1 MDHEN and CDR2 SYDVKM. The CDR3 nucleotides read TGTGCCAGCACCCTGGGTGGGGGCTCAAAAAACATTCAGTACTTC. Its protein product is CASTLGGGSKNIQYF.

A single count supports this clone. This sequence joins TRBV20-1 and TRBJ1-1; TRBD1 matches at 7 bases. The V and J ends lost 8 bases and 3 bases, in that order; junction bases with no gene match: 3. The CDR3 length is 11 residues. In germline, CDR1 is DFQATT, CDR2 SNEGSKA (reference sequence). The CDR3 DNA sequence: TGCAGTACCACAGGGGACACTGAAGCTTTCTTT. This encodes CSTTGDTEAFF.

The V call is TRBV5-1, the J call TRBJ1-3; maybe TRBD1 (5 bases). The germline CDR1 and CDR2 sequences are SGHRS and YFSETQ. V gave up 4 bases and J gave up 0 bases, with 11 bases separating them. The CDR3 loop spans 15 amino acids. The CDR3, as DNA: TGCGCCAGCAGCCGCGACAGACGCTCTGGAAACACCATATATTTT. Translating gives CASSRDRRSGNTIYF.

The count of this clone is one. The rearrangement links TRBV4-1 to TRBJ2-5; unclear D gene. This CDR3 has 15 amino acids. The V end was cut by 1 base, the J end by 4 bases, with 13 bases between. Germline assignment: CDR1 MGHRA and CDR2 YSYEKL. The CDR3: CASSQALGSRETQYF. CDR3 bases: TGCGCCAGCAGCCAAGCCCTTGGAAGTCGAGAGACCCAGTACTTC.

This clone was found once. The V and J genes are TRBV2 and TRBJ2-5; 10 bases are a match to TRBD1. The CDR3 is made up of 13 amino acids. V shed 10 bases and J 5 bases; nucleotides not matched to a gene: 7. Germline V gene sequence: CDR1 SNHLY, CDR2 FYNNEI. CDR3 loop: CATLTGGGETQYF. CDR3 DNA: TGTGCCACCCTGACAGGGGGCGGGGAGACCCAGTACTTC.

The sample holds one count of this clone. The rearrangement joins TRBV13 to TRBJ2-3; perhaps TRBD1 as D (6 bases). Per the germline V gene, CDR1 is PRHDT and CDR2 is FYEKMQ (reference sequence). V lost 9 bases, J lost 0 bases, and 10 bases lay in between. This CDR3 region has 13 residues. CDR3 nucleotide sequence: TGTGCCAGTCAGGGGTCTAGCACAGATACGCAGTATTTT. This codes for CASQGSSTDTQYF.

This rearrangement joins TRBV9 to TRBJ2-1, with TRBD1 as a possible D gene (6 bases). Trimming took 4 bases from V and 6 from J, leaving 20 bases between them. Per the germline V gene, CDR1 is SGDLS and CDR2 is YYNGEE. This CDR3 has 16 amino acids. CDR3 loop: CASSPLLWVGGNEQFF. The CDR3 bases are TGTGCCAGCAGCCCCCTTTTATGGGTAGGGGGCAATGAGCAGTTCTTC.